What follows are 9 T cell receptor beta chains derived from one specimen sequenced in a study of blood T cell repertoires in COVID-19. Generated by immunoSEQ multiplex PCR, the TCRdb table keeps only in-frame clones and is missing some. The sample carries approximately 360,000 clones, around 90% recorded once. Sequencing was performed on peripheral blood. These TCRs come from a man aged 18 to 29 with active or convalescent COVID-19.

CDR3 region: CASSQRGSDTEAFF. CDR3 DNA: TGCGCCAGCAGCCAAAGAGGGAGTGACACTGAAGCTTTCTTT. This sequence joins TRBV4-3 and TRBJ1-1, with D hard to call. The CDR3 has 14 residues. Trimming removed 2 bases at V and 3 bases at J, with 10 bases between. Germline V gives CDR1 LGHNA, CDR2 YSLEER.

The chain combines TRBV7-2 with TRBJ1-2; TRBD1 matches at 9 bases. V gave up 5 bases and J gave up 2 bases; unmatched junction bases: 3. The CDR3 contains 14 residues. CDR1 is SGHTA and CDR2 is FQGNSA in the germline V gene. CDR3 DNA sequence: TGTGCCAGCAGCCGGACAGGGGTCAACTATGGCTACACCTTC. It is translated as CASSRTGVNYGYTF.

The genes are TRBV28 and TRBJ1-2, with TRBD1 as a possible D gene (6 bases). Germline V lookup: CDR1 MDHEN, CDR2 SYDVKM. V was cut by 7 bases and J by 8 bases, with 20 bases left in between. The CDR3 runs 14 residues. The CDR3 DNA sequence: TGTGCCAGCACCATTTCTGACAGGCAGCACGGCTACACCTTC. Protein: CASTISDRQHGYTF.

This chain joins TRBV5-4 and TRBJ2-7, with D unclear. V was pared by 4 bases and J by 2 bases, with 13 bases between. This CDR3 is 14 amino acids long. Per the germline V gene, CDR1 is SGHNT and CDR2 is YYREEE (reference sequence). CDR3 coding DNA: TGTGCCAGCAGCCCCGTTGCAGAAACCTACGAGCAGTACTTC. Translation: CASSPVAETYEQYF.

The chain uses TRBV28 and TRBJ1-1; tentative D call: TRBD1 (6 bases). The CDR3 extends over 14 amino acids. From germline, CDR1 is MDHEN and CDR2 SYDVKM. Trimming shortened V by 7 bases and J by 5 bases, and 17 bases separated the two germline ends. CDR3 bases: TGTGCCAGCAATCCGGGGGGCGCGGGAACTGAAGCTTTCTTT. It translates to CASNPGGAGTEAFF.

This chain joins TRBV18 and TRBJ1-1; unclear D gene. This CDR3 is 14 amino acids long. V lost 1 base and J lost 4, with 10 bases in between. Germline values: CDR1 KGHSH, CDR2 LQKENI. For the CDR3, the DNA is TGTGCCAGCTCACCACTAGGAGGCGGCACTGAAGCTTTCTTT. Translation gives CASSPLGGGTEAFF.

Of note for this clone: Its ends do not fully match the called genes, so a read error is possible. CDR3 sequence reads: CASSVVGQASSGANVLTF. DNA for the CDR3: TGTGCCAGCAGCGTAGTCGGACAGGCGAGCTCTGGGGCCAACGTGCTGACTTTC. The V and J genes are TRBV9 and TRBJ2-6; 7 bases line up with TRBD1. Germline V gene lookup returns CDR1 SGDLS and CDR2 YYNGEE. The CDR3 spans 18 residues.

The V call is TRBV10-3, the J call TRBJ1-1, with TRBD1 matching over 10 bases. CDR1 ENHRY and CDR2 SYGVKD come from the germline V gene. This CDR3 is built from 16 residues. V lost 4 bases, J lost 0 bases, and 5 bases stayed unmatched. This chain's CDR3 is CAISGDRGAMNTEAFF. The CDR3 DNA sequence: TGTGCCATCAGTGGGGACAGGGGTGCGATGAACACTGAAGCTTTCTTT.

The CDR3 loop reads CATSGVEAGQPQHF. CDR3 bases: TGTGCCACCAGTGGGGTGGAGGCTGGACAGCCCCAGCATTTT. The chain couples TRBV24-1 to TRBJ1-5; no clear D. Trimming pared 5 bases from V and 7 bases from J, leaving 14 bases between. Germline loops: CDR1 KGHDR, CDR2 SFDVKD. This CDR3 is built from 14 residues.